Detailed here is one T cell receptor (beta chain). Its target is unknown. The record originates from a study of OX40 agonist ivuxolimab in advanced cancers. The wider study: Partial responses were achieved by three patients, of whom one had hepatocellular carcinoma and two had cutaneous melanoma. Study-level findings and limits: CD8+ T cells were the subset that, on average, had more expanded clones than CD4+. People who partly responded at 0.1-3.0 mg/kg had some of the least clonal expansion seen. CD4+ and CD8+ blood T cells expanded clonally by week 6 at 0.1 to 3.0 mg/kg.

Germline V lookup: CDR1 MGHDK, CDR2 SYGVNS. Trimming shortened V by 5 bases and J by 3 bases, and 5 bases separated the two germline ends. This CDR3 has 11 amino acids. Measured with immunoSEQ multiplex PCR; TCRdb has only the in-frame clones, and not every one. Seen here are tens of thousands of clones, nearly 90% observed once, and the top ten hold 0.33%. The source of this sequence is an adult with an advanced solid tumor such as melanoma, head and neck, liver or kidney cancer. This specimen consisted of CD4+ or CD8+ T cells sorted from blood, obtained in a trial of the OX40 agonist ivuxolimab. The chain is built from TRBV25-1 and TRBJ2-7; D remains unclear. For the CDR3, the DNA is TGTGCCAGCAGTAGTTACTACGAGCAGTACTTC. It encodes CASSSYYEQYF.